The 24 T cell receptor beta chains presented below share a single source sample, sequenced in a study of graft-versus-host responses after intestinal transplantation. Clones were read by immunoSEQ multiplex PCR, and TCRdb kept only the in-frame ones, dropping some. The table has about 40,000 clones, 91% seen once. Sequencing used PBMCs, obtained approximately 320 days after intestinal transplant. These receptors came from a human patient who received an intestinal transplant, so some T cells may come from the graft donor.

This chain joins TRBV6-1 and TRBJ2-7; the match to TRBD2 covers 13 bases. CDR3 length: 14 residues. Trimming at V came to 6 bases and at J to 5 bases, leaving 4 bases not matched to a gene. The germline CDR1 and CDR2 sequences are MNHNS and SASEGT. In DNA, the CDR3 is TGTGCCAGCAGAGGACTAGCGGGAGTAAACGAGCAGTACTTC. Translation: CASRGLAGVNEQYF.

This clone has only one observation. In DNA, the CDR3 is TGCGCCAGCAGCCAAGATTATAATGAGCAGTTCTTC. Its protein product is CASSQDYNEQFF. The chain uses TRBV4-3 and TRBJ2-1; no clear D. This CDR3 comprises 12 residues. Germline V gene sequence: CDR1 LGHNA, CDR2 YSLEER. Trimming cost V 0 bases and J 7 bases, with 4 bases left between them.

The chain recombines TRBV4-1 with TRBJ2-7, with 9 bases lining up with TRBD1. This CDR3 contains 16 residues. The V segment lost 1 base and the J segment 1 base; nucleotides outside the gene matches: 5. In germline, CDR1 is MGHRA, CDR2 YSYEKL. The CDR3 sequence: CASSQGTGQGSYEQYF. The CDR3 DNA is TGCGCCAGCAGCCAAGGGACGGGACAGGGATCCTACGAGCAGTACTTC.

The chain combines TRBV6-5 with TRBJ2-5; 7 positions agree with TRBD2. Germline assignment: CDR1 MNHEY and CDR2 SVGAGI. This CDR3 is built from 14 residues. V shed 7 bases, J shed 2 bases, and the junction held 7 bases outside the gene matches. CDR3 sequence reads: CASTGLVGQETQYF. Here the CDR3 DNA reads TGTGCCAGCACTGGACTAGTAGGACAAGAGACCCAGTACTTC.

This chain joins TRBV28 and TRBJ2-7, with D perhaps TRBD2 (7 bases). CDR1 is MDHEN and CDR2 is SYDVKM in the germline V gene. This CDR3 has 21 amino acids. V gave up 2 bases and J gave up 5 bases, with 34 bases separating them. The CDR3 protein is CASSLVSGWGGRSDKPHEQYF. CDR3 nucleotides: TGTGCCAGCAGTTTAGTTTCCGGGTGGGGGGGGCGCTCAGACAAACCCCACGAGCAGTACTTC.

The rearrangement joins TRBV6-6 to TRBJ2-5, with no clear D. Germline V gene data show CDR1 as MNHNY and CDR2 as SVGAGI (reference sequence). This CDR3 is 15 amino acids long. V was pared by 2 bases and J by 1 base, with 11 bases between. This CDR3 reads CASSYVRRSQETQYF. DNA for the CDR3: TGTGCCAGCAGTTACGTCCGACGGTCCCAAGAGACCCAGTACTTC.

This rearrangement joins TRBV28 to TRBJ1-5; the match to TRBD1 covers 9 bases. The CDR3 loop spans 14 amino acids. CDR1 is MDHEN and CDR2 is SYDVKM in the germline V gene. V was clipped by 6 bases and J by 6 bases; unmatched bases: 6. As DNA, the CDR3 is TGTGCCAGCAGAACACAGGGGGCGGGTCAGCCCCAGCATTTT. Protein: CASRTQGAGQPQHF.

This clone was seen just once. The CDR3 DNA reads TGTGCCAGCAGCCCAACAGGGGGTCTCACAGATACGCAGTATTTT. It encodes CASSPTGGLTDTQYF. The V gene is TRBV6-1, the J gene TRBJ2-3; 8 bases agree with TRBD1. The germline V gene has CDR1 MNHNS and CDR2 SASEGT. The CDR3 is 15 residues long. The ends lost 6 bases at V and 2 bases at J; junction bases unmatched: 7.

This chain uses TRBV18 with TRBJ1-5; tentatively, D is TRBD1 (5 bases). The CDR3 consists of 16 residues. Germline lookup yields CDR1 KGHSH and CDR2 LQKENI. V shed 4 bases and J shed 3 bases, with 16 bases lying between them. The CDR3 sequence is CASSLTDGGFNQPQHF. The CDR3 coding sequence is TGTGCCAGCTCACTTACGGACGGGGGATTCAATCAGCCCCAGCATTTT.

CDR3: CSSGFDGYTF. The CDR3 DNA sequence: TGCAGTAGTGGATTTGATGGCTACACCTTC. The rearrangement uses TRBV20-1 and TRBJ1-2; D call uncertain. CDR3 size: 10 residues. V was pared by 8 bases and J by 6 bases, with 10 bases between. Germline values: CDR1 DFQATT, CDR2 SNEGSKA (reference sequence).

V is TRBV4-2 and J is TRBJ2-1, with 15 bases aligning to TRBD2. Germline V gene lookup returns CDR1 LGHNA and CDR2 YNFKEQ. The ends lost 1 base at V and 8 bases at J; junction bases unmatched: 3. CDR3 length equals 16 residues. CDR3 sequence reads: CASSQAGLAGGDEQFF. The CDR3 DNA reads as TGTGCCAGCAGCCAAGCGGGACTAGCGGGAGGAGATGAGCAGTTCTTC.

The V gene is TRBV2, the J gene TRBJ1-4; 10 bases match TRBD1. J gave up 10 bases and V 3 bases, and 8 bases lay outside the gene matches. The CDR3 runs 15 residues. The germline V gene encodes CDR1 SNHLY and CDR2 FYNNEI. CDR3 region: CASSDKGQGEVKLFF. CDR3 in DNA: TGTGCCAGCAGTGATAAAGGACAGGGGGAGGTAAAACTGTTTTTT.

This rearrangement joins TRBV7-2 to TRBJ2-4; 10 bases are shared with TRBD1. The V and J ends lost 5 bases and 3 bases, in that order; junction bases with no gene match: 13. Looked up from germline, CDR1 is SGHTA and CDR2 is FQGNSA. This CDR3 has 18 amino acids. The CDR3 here is CASSPIPDRGQGKNIQYF. In nucleotides, the CDR3 is TGTGCCAGCAGCCCAATACCCGACAGGGGGCAGGGCAAAAACATTCAGTACTTC.

This rearrangement joins TRBV6-6 to TRBJ2-7; D perhaps matches TRBD2 (6 bases). With 5 bases removed from V and 13 bases from J, the gap between germline ends came to 21 bases. The CDR3 is 13 residues long. The germline V gene encodes CDR1 MNHNY and CDR2 SVGAGI (reference sequence). The CDR3 DNA is TGTGCCAGCAGTCAAAATCGGGGGTCCACCTTCTACTTC. Its translation: CASSQNRGSTFYF.

V usage is TRBV5-1 and J usage is TRBJ2-1; no clear D gene. Germline V lookup: CDR1 SGHRS, CDR2 YFSETQ. The CDR3 covers 15 residues. V shed 1 base and J shed 4 bases, with 12 bases lying between them. The CDR3 sequence is CASSLRPEPYNEQFF. The CDR3 region has the DNA TGCGCCAGCAGCTTGAGACCCGAGCCATACAATGAGCAGTTCTTC.

V gene TRBV11-3 combines with J gene TRBJ2-3; possibly TRBD1 for D (5 bases). The V and J ends lost 1 base and 5 bases respectively, with 7 bases between them. Germline CDR1 reads SGHNT; CDR2 reads YENEEA. CDR3 length: 13 amino acids. The CDR3 protein is CASSLGQIDTQYF. The CDR3, as DNA: TGTGCCAGCAGCTTAGGACAGATAGATACGCAGTATTTT.

In this sample, this clone turned up once. The V gene is TRBV6-5, the J gene TRBJ1-2; D not resolved. V was clipped by 6 bases and J by 4 bases, with 15 bases between them. Germline V gives CDR1 MNHEY, CDR2 SVGAGI. The CDR3 length is 14 residues. The CDR3 is CASSYATEVYGYTF. Here the CDR3 DNA reads TGTGCCAGCAGCTACGCGACCGAAGTCTATGGCTACACCTTC.

This clone has more than one count but fewer than ten. The V and J genes are TRBV6-1 and TRBJ2-7, with TRBD1 identical over 10 bases. After removal of 4 bases from V and 3 bases from J, the junction contained 0 bases not matched to a gene. In germline, CDR1 is MNHNS, CDR2 SASEGT. This CDR3 has 13 residues. The CDR3: CASSGTGGYEQYF. The CDR3 bases are TGTGCCAGCAGTGGGACAGGGGGCTACGAGCAGTACTTC.

Points on this clone: One end of the junction fails to match germline, which may point to a read error. The same CDR3 is also encoded by other DNA sequences in this sample. This chain connects TRBV9 to TRBJ2-1; 7 bases are shared with TRBD1. The germline V gene encodes CDR1 SGDLS and CDR2 YYNGEE. There are 16 residues in the CDR3. Written as DNA, the CDR3 is TGCGCCAGCAGCGTAGCCCCAACAGGGGTCGACAATGAGCAGTTCTTC. This encodes CASSVAPTGVDNEQFF.

This clone was observed a handful of times. The rearrangement joins TRBV10-3 to TRBJ2-2; D remains unclear. Per the germline V gene, CDR1 is ENHRY and CDR2 is SYGVKD. The CDR3 has 13 amino acids. Trimming took 5 bases from V and 5 from J, leaving 9 bases between them. CDR3: CAISMTGTGELFF. The CDR3 DNA reads as TGTGCCATCAGTATGACTGGTACCGGGGAGCTGTTTTTT.

The chain is built from TRBV27 and TRBJ1-5; no firm D call. Germline V lookup: CDR1 MNHEY, CDR2 SMNVEV (reference sequence). Trimming cost V 0 bases and J 1 base, with 7 bases left between them. This CDR3 comprises 15 residues. The CDR3 sequence: CASSLSLDSNQPQHF. For the CDR3, the DNA is TGTGCCAGCAGTTTATCCCTAGACAGCAATCAGCCCCAGCATTTT.

The chain recombines TRBV6-1 with TRBJ2-5; D not certain. The V and J ends lost 3 bases and 5 bases respectively, with 13 bases between them. CDR1 MNHNS and CDR2 SASEGT come from the germline V gene. CDR3 length: 14 amino acids. CDR3 loop: CASSDTGPRETQYF. DNA for the CDR3: TGTGCCAGCAGTGACACCGGGCCTCGGGAGACCCAGTACTTC.

The J gene is TRBJ2-5, the V gene TRBV2; the match to TRBD2 covers 9 bases. V lost 5 bases, J lost 3 bases, and 1 base stayed unmatched. The CDR3 consists of 13 residues. Germline values: CDR1 SNHLY, CDR2 FYNNEI. CDR3: CASSSGRKETQYF. The CDR3 DNA reads TGTGCCAGCAGTAGCGGGAGGAAAGAGACCCAGTACTTC.

The V and J genes are TRBV4-1 and TRBJ2-7; D call uncertain. Deletions cut 3 bases from V and 6 bases from J, with 9 bases between. Germline assignment: CDR1 MGHRA and CDR2 YSYEKL. This CDR3 is built from 12 residues. The CDR3: CASSHDRIEQYF. The DNA for the CDR3 is TGCGCCAGCAGCCACGACCGAATCGAGCAGTACTTC.